This entry lists 9 T cell receptor beta chains sequenced from one sample in a study of blood T cell repertoires in COVID-19. Data came from immunoSEQ multiplex PCR; TCRdb stores just in-frame clones and leaves some out. This sample has 310,000 or so clones, with 75% to 95% found just once. Sequencing was performed on PBMCs or T cells enriched from blood (not recorded which). These receptors all come from a woman in her 30s who had recovered from COVID-19.

This chain joins TRBV5-5 and TRBJ2-7, with 9 bases identical to TRBD1. The germline CDR1 and CDR2 sequences are SGHKS and YYEKEE (reference sequence). This CDR3 comprises 14 residues. The trim removed 0 bases at V and 7 bases at J, leaving 5 bases unmatched. The CDR3 spells CASSLDRGPSEQYF. The CDR3, as DNA: TGTGCCAGCAGCTTGGACAGGGGGCCTAGTGAGCAGTACTTC.

The rearrangement uses TRBV19 and TRBJ1-5; weak D call: TRBD1 (6 bases). V dropped 9 bases and J dropped 0 bases, with 15 bases sitting between them. CDR3 length equals 15 residues. In germline, CDR1 is LNHDA, CDR2 SQIVND (reference sequence). This chain's CDR3 is CASRTTGTSNQPQHF. CDR3 DNA: TGTGCCAGCCGAACAACAGGGACTAGCAATCAGCCCCAGCATTTT.

This sequence joins TRBV9 and TRBJ2-5, with D perhaps matching TRBD2 (7 bases). Between the trimmed V and J ends, which lost 0 bases and 2 bases, there was a span of 14 bases. The CDR3 extends over 16 amino acids. Germline CDR1 reads SGDLS; CDR2 reads YYNGEE. Written as DNA, the CDR3 is TGTGCCAGCAGCGTAGGTAGGGGGGGCTGGCAAGAGACCCAGTACTTC. It codes for CASSVGRGGWQETQYF.

The rearrangement uses TRBV27 and TRBJ2-1; TRBD2 matches 10 bases. CDR1 MNHEY and CDR2 SMNVEV come from the germline V gene (reference sequence). The CDR3 is 15 amino acids. Losses at the gene ends were 6 bases for V and 4 bases for J; bases not matched to a gene: 6. The CDR3 sequence: CASRSGTSVYNEQFF. DNA for the CDR3: TGTGCCAGCAGATCCGGGACTAGCGTATACAATGAGCAGTTCTTC.

This chain joins TRBV3-1 (or the pseudogene TRBV3-2) and TRBJ2-1, with D uncertain. The CDR3 consists of 13 residues. Germline lookup yields CDR1 LGHDT and CDR2 YNNKEL (reference sequence). With 4 bases removed from V and 4 bases from J, the gap between germline ends came to 8 bases. CDR3 bases: TGTGCCAGCAGCCCTACTGATTACAATGAGCAGTTCTTC. Translated: CASSPTDYNEQFF.

The chain couples TRBV30 to TRBJ1-1; tentative D call: TRBD1 (6 bases). Deletions cut 3 bases from V and 4 bases from J, with 18 bases between. The CDR3 has 15 amino acids. CDR1 is GTSNPN, CDR2 SVGIG, per germline (reference sequence). Here the CDR3 reads CAWRIRGGYSTEAFF. CDR3 sequence (DNA): TGTGCCTGGAGGATCAGGGGCGGTTATTCCACTGAAGCTTTCTTT. Full variable domain (remainder filled in from reference TRBV30 and TRBJ1-1): SQTIHQWPATLVQPVGSPLSLECTVEGTSNPNLYWYRQAAGRGLQLLFYSVGIGQISSEVPQNLSASRPQDRQFILSSKKLLLSDSGFYLCAWRIRGGYSTEAFFGQGTRLTVV.

CDR3 sequence (DNA): TGTGCCAGCAGCCAAGAACCGGGGATGGACTATGGCTACACCTTC. It is translated as CASSQEPGMDYGYTF. J is TRBJ1-2 and V is TRBV3-1 (or the pseudogene TRBV3-2); no clear D gene. The germline V and J ends were trimmed by 0 bases and 3 bases, with 11 bases remaining between them. This CDR3 comprises 15 residues. Germline CDR1 reads LGHDT; CDR2 reads YNNKEL (reference sequence).

This clone is a singleton in its sample. This sequence joins TRBV27 and TRBJ1-1; maybe TRBD1 (5 bases). The germline gives CDR1 MNHEY, CDR2 SMNVEV (reference sequence). Trimming shortened V by 4 bases and J by 5 bases, and 8 bases separated the two germline ends. There are 12 residues in the CDR3. CDR3 sequence: CASSSGVTEAFF. The DNA for the CDR3 is TGTGCCAGCAGTTCGGGGGTTACTGAAGCTTTCTTT.

The rearrangement joins TRBV19 to TRBJ2-4; weak D call: TRBD1 (6 bases). The CDR3 consists of 15 residues. The V end was cut by 5 bases, the J end by 0 bases, with 11 bases between. Germline V gives CDR1 LNHDA, CDR2 SQIVND (reference sequence). The CDR3 nucleotides are TGTGCCAGTAGTGACGCGGACAGAGCCAAAAACATTCAGTACTTC. It specifies CASSDADRAKNIQYF.